The 10 T cell receptor beta chains in this list originate from one sample, sequenced in a study of beta chain features in type 1 diabetes. Expressed TCRB transcripts were sequenced, since all the RNA that had been isolated was reverse transcribed. The protocol was immunoSEQ multiplex PCR, while the TCRdb copy is restricted to in-frame clones and leaves out a portion. The repertoire holds some 230,000 clones, with more than 9% as singletons. What was sequenced was naive CD4+ T cells from blood. The receptors were gathered from a woman aged 18 to 35 in good health.

V is TRBV9 and J is TRBJ2-1, with 11 bases identical to TRBD2. Germline V gives CDR1 SGDLS, CDR2 YYNGEE. This CDR3 comprises 15 residues. The V and J ends lost 0 bases and 4 bases, in that order; junction bases with no gene match: 0. CDR3 nucleotides: TGTGCCAGCAGCGTAGGGACTAGCGGGTACAATGAGCAGTTCTTC. The encoded protein is CASSVGTSGYNEQFF.

V is TRBV5-5 and J is TRBJ2-1; D not certain. The CDR3 consists of 14 residues. V lost 2 bases and J 5 bases, leaving 11 bases between the germline ends. Germline lookup yields CDR1 SGHKS and CDR2 YYEKEE (reference sequence). The CDR3 reads CASSFPLQNNEQFF. The CDR3 DNA follows: TGTGCCAGCAGCTTTCCCTTGCAGAACAATGAGCAGTTCTTC.

This clone was detected a few times. The rearrangement links TRBV2 to TRBJ2-3; D call uncertain. V lost 11 bases and J lost 3, with 6 bases in between. This CDR3 comprises 10 residues. The germline CDR1 and CDR2 sequences are SNHLY and FYNNEI. The chain's CDR3 is CAGQTDTQYF. The CDR3 DNA reads TGTGCCGGGCAGACAGATACGCAGTATTTT.

This clone has only a few counts. The J gene is TRBJ2-5, the V gene TRBV7-8, with 7 nucleotides matching TRBD2. This CDR3 region has 17 residues. Germline values: CDR1 SGHVS, CDR2 FQNEAQ. J was trimmed by 2 bases and V by 3 bases; bases with no gene match: 12. CDR3 amino acids: CASSFFPSLAIQETQYF. CDR3 DNA sequence: TGTGCCAGCAGCTTTTTCCCTTCACTAGCGATACAAGAGACCCAGTACTTC.

The V gene is TRBV5-6, the J gene TRBJ1-5, with 11 bases aligning to TRBD1. CDR1 and CDR2 (germline): SGHDT, YYEEEE. The CDR3 has 15 residues. The V gene end was trimmed by 4 bases and the J gene end by 9 bases; junction bases not matched to a gene: 9. Here the CDR3 reads CASSLGTGGPGPQHF. CDR3 in DNA: TGTGCCAGCAGCCTTGGGACAGGGGGGCCGGGGCCCCAGCATTTT. Filled out from reference TRBV5-6 and TRBJ1-5, the complete variable domain reads DAGVTQSPTHLIKTRGQQVTLRCSPKSGHDTVSWYQQALGQGPQFIFQYYEEEERQRGNFPDRFSGHQFPNYSSELNVNALLLGDSALYLCASSLGTGGPGPQHFGDGTRLSIL.

The table lists this clone with a few counts. The chain links TRBV4-1 to TRBJ2-2, with D perhaps matching TRBD1 (6 bases). Trimming removed 1 base from V and 8 bases from J, with 11 bases in between. Germline CDR1 MGHRA, CDR2 YSYEKL. The CDR3 is 14 amino acids. Here the CDR3 DNA reads TGCGCCAGCAGCCAAGTAGGGGGAAAAGGGGAGCTGTTTTTT. Protein sequence: CASSQVGGKGELFF.

This clone came up a few times. The rearrangement uses TRBV5-1 and TRBJ2-1; 10 bases agree with TRBD2. V lost 1 base and J lost 9; bases outside the gene matches: 7. CDR3 length: 15 residues. CDR1 is SGHRS, CDR2 YFSETQ, per germline. The CDR3 spells CASSLQRGGRGEQFF. The CDR3 DNA follows: TGCGCCAGCAGCTTGCAGCGGGGGGGCCGCGGTGAGCAGTTCTTC. The full variable domain, with the rest looked up from reference TRBV5-1 and TRBJ2-1, is KAGVTQTPRYLIKTRGQQVTLSCSPISGHRSVSWYQQTPGQGLQFLFEYFSETQRNKGNFPGRFSGRQFSNSRSEMNVSTLELGDSALYLCASSLQRGGRGEQFFGPGTRLTVL.

Only a few counts were recorded for this clone. This chain connects TRBV6-6 to TRBJ2-3, with 8 bases matching TRBD1. Per germline, CDR1 MNHNY and CDR2 SVGAGI (reference sequence). The CDR3 length is 15 residues. The ends lost 5 bases at V and 6 bases at J; junction bases unmatched: 10. CDR3 sequence: CASSPTGQEKDTQYF. The CDR3 bases are TGTGCCAGCAGTCCAACGGGACAGGAGAAGGATACGCAGTATTTT.

J is TRBJ2-7 and V is TRBV5-1; 13 positions match TRBD2. Germline V lookup: CDR1 SGHRS, CDR2 YFSETQ. This CDR3 region has 17 residues. V was clipped by 4 bases and J by 6 bases; unmatched bases: 13. The CDR3 DNA sequence: TGCGCCAGCAGCGTCGGACTAGCGGGAGCCCCGGCCCTCGAGCAGTACTTC. As protein: CASSVGLAGAPALEQYF.

This chain links TRBV5-1 with TRBJ1-1, with 8 bases aligning to TRBD1. The CDR3 is 15 amino acids. V dropped 6 bases and J dropped 1; count of bases not matched to a gene: 8. Germline lookup yields CDR1 SGHRS and CDR2 YFSETQ. The CDR3 bases are TGCGCCAGCACGAAATCCGGGACAGGGAACACTGAAGCTTTCTTT. Protein product: CASTKSGTGNTEAFF.